Detailed here is one TCR beta chain. These data come from a study of blood T cell repertoires in COVID-19. Study information: T cells, B-cell-depleted T cells, or PBMCs supplied cDNA or gDNA.

TCRdb's table, derived via immunoSEQ multiplex PCR, lists solely in-frame clones and lacks some. The data show approximately 70,000 clones, around nine tenths seen once. Germline assignment: CDR1 SGHDT and CDR2 YYEEEE. V lost 0 bases to trimming and J lost 1 base, with 9 bases between them. The length of the CDR3 is 15 residues. The chain uses TRBV5-6 and TRBJ2-3; D remains unclear. This TCR came from an older woman with acute or convalescent COVID-19. Material for sequencing was peripheral blood. CDR3 sequence reads: CASSLGSLGTDTQYF. The CDR3 DNA reads as TGTGCCAGCAGCTTGGGAAGCTTAGGCACAGATACGCAGTATTTT.